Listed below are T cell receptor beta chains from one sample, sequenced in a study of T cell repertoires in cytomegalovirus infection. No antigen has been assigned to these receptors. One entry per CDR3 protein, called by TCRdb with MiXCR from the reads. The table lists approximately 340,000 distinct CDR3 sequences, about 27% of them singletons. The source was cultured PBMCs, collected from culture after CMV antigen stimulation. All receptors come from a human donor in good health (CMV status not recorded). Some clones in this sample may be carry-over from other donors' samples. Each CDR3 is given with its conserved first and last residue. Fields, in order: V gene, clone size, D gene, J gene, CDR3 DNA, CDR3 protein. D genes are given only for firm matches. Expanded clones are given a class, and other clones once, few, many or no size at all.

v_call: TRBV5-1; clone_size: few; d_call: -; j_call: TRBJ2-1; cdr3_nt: TGCGCCAGCAGCTGGCCCCGATTAGCGGACAGAACCTACAATGAGCAGTTCTTC; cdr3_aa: CASSWPRLADRTYNEQFF
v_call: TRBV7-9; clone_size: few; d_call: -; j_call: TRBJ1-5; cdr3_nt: TGTGCCAGCAGCCAGATGGAGGGCGTGGAATTAAATCAGCCCCAGCATTTT; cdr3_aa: CASSQMEGVELNQPQHF
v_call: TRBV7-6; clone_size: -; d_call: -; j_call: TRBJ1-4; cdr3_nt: TGTGCCAGCAGCTTACTGACAGGTCCAACTAATGAAAAACTGTTTTTT; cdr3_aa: CASSLLTGPTNEKLFF
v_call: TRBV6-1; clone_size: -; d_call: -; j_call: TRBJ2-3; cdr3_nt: TGTGCCAGCGGACCCCCCGGTGTAGATACGCAGTATTTT; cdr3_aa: CASGPPGVDTQYF
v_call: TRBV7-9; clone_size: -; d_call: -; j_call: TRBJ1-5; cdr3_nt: TGTGCCAGCAGCTTATTTGACAGTAATCAGCCCCAGCATTTT; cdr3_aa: CASSLFDSNQPQHF
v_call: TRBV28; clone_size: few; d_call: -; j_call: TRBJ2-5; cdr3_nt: TGTGCCAGCAGTTTTGGGGTACTGAAGGGAGAGACCCAGTACTTC; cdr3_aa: CASSFGVLKGETQYF
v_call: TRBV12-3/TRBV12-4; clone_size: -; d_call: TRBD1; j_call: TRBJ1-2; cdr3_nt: TGTGCCAGCAGCGCAGGGACAGGTCGGACCTATGGCTACACCTTC; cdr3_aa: CASSAGTGRTYGYTF
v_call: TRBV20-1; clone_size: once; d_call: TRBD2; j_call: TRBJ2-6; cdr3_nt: TGCAGTGCTAGAAGCGGGAGTAAAGCCAACGTCCTGACTTTC; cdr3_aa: CSARSGSKANVLTF
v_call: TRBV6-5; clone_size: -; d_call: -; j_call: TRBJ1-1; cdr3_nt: TGTGCCAGCAGTTCCAACAGGCTGAACACTGAAGCTTTCTTT; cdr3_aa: CASSSNRLNTEAFF
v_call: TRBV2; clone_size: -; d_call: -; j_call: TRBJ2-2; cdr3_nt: TGTGCCAGCACCGGACGCCCGAACACCGGGGAGCTGTTTTTT; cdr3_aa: CASTGRPNTGELFF
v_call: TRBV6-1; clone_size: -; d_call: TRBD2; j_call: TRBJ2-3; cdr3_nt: TGTGCCAGCAGATTTTTAAGGACTAGCGGTAGCACAGATACGCAGTATTTT; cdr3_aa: CASRFLRTSGSTDTQYF
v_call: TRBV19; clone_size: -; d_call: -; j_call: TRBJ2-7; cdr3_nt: TGTGCCAGTAGTATTGGGGCCCTCTACTACGAGCAGTACTTC; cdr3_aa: CASSIGALYYEQYF
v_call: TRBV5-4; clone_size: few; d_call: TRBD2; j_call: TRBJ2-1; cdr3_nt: TGTGCCAGCAGCTCTGGGCGGGAGAGGGCCAATGAGCAGTTCTTC; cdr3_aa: CASSSGRERANEQFF
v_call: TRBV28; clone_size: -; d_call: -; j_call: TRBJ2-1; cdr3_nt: TGTGCCAGCAGGGGAACTAGGCTTTACAGTGATGAGCAGTTCTTC; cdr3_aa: CASRGTRLYSDEQFF
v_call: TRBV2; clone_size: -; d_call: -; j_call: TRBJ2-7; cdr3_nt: TGTGCCAGCAGACCGGGACAATACTACGAGCAGTACTTC; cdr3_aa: CASRPGQYYEQYF
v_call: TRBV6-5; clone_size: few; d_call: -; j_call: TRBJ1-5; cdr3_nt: TGTGCCAGCACTCCTGCGGGGGGCAATCAGCCCCAGCATTTT; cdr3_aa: CASTPAGGNQPQHF
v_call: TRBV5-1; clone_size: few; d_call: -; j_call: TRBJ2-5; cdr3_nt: TGCGCCAGCAGCTTGACGGGAACGGAGACCCAGTACTTC; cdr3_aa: CASSLTGTETQYF
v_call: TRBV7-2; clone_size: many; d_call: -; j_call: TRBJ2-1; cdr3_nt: TGTGCCAGCAGCAACTACAATGAGCAGTTCTTC; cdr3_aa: CASSNYNEQFF
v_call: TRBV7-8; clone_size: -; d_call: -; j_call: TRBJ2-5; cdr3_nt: TGTGCCAGCAGCTTATCAGGAGGATGGGAGACCCAGTACTTC; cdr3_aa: CASSLSGGWETQYF
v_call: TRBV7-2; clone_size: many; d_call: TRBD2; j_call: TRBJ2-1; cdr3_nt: TGTGCCAGCAGCTTATTCGGACTAGCGGACTACAATGAGCAGTTCTTC; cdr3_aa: CASSLFGLADYNEQFF
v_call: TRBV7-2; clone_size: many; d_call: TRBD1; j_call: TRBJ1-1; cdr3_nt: TGTGCCAGCAGCTCGAAAACAGGGGGCACTGAAGCTTTCTTT; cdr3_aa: CASSSKTGGTEAFF
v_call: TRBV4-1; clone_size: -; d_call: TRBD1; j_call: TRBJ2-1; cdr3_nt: TGCGCCAGCAGCCAAACCGGGACAGGCCACAATGAGCAGTTCTTC; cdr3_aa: CASSQTGTGHNEQFF
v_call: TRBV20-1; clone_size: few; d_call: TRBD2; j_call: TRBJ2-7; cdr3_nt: TGCAGTGCTAGAGATATAGCGGGGGATTCGTACGAGCAGTACTTC; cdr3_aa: CSARDIAGDSYEQYF
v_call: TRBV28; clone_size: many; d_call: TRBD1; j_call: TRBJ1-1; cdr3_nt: TGTGCCAGCAGCCACCAGGGGGATCACGGGACTGAAGCTTTCTTT; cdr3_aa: CASSHQGDHGTEAFF